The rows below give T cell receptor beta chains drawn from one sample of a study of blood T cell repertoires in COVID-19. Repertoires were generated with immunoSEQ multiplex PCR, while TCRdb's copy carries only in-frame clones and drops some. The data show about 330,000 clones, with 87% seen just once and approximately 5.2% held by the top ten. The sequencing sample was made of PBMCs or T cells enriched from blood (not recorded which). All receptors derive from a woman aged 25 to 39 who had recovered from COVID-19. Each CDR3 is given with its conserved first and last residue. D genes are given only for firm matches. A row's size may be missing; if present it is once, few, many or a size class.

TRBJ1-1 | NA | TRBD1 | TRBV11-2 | CASSLGGYSGQWGLEAFF | TGTGCCAGCAGCTTAGGGGGGTACTCGGGACAGTGGGGCCTTGAAGCTTTCTTT
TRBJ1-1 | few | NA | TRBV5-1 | CASSGGVSDFTEAFF | TGCGCCAGCAGCGGCGGGGTCTCAGATTTCACTGAAGCTTTCTTT
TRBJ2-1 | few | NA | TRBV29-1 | CSVDPTENEQFF | TGCAGCGTCGACCCGACAGAGAATGAGCAGTTCTTC
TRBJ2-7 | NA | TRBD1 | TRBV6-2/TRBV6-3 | CASSYSGTGSEQYF | TGTGCCAGCAGTTACTCAGGGACAGGCAGCGAGCAGTACTTC
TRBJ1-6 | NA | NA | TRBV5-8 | CASTMLDSSYNSPLHF | TGTGCCAGCACTATGTTGGACAGCTCCTATAATTCACCCCTCCACTTT
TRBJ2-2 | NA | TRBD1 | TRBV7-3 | CASSSDRAGGELFF | TGTGCCAGCAGCTCGGACAGGGCTGGCGGGGAGCTGTTTTTT
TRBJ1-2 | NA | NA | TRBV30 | CAWSRGEGYTF | TGTGCCTGGAGCCGGGGAGAAGGCTACACCTTC
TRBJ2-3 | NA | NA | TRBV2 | CASSPGTRSTDTQYF | TGTGCCAGCAGCCCCGGGACTCGTAGCACAGATACGCAGTATTTT
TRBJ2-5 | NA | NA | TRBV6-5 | CASSYSTGQETQYF | TGTGCCAGCAGTTACTCGACCGGGCAAGAGACCCAGTACTTC
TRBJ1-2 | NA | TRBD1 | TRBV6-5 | CASTKLTGGYYGYTF | TGTGCCAGCACCAAGCTGACAGGGGGATACTATGGCTACACCTTC
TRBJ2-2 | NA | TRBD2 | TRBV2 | CASRLTTSGGRNTGELFF | TGTGCCAGCAGGCTTACGACTAGCGGGGGGCGGAACACCGGGGAGCTGTTTTTT
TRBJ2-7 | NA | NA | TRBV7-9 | CASSAPGSYEQYF | TGTGCCAGCAGCGCCCCGGGCTCCTACGAGCAGTACTTC
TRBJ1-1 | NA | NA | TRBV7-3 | CASSLLPSPLTAFNTEAFF | TGTGCCAGCAGCTTATTGCCCTCACCCCTAACAGCTTTCAACACTGAAGCTTTCTTT
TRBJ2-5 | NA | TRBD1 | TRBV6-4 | CASSRGQGVRYGLETQYF | TGTGCCAGCAGTCGCGGCCAGGGGGTGAGGTATGGGTTAGAGACCCAGTACTTC
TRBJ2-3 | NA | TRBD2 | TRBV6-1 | CASREQGLAGGTDTQYF | TGTGCCAGCAGAGAACAGGGACTAGCGGGGGGCACAGATACGCAGTATTTT
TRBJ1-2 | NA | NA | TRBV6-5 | CASSPWADLLGYTF | TGTGCCAGCAGCCCATGGGCCGATCTGCTTGGCTACACCTTC
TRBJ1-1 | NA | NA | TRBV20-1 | CSARLAVEAFF | TGCAGTGCTAGATTGGCAGTCGAAGCTTTCTTT
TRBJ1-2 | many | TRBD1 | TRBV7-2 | CASSSGTGGPLYGYTF | TGTGCCAGCAGCTCAGGGACAGGGGGACCCCTCTATGGCTACACCTTC
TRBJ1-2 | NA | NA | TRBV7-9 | CASSFDRTTNGYTF | TGTGCCAGCAGCTTCGACAGAACAACTAATGGCTACACCTTC
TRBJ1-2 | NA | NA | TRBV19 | CASSILSGGYTF | TGTGCCAGTAGTATACTCAGCGGTGGCTACACCTTC
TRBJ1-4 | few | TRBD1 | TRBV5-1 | CASSLPGQGTSGEKLFF | TGCGCCAGCAGCCTTCCGGGACAGGGAACGTCTGGGGAAAAACTGTTTTTT
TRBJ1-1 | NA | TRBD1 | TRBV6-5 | CASRFSGGLNTEAFF | TGTGCCAGCAGGTTCTCAGGGGGCCTGAACACTGAAGCTTTCTTT